The 29 T cell receptor beta chains below come from one sample, sequenced in a study of graft-versus-host responses after intestinal transplantation. Data came from immunoSEQ multiplex PCR; TCRdb stores just in-frame clones and leaves some out. The sample lists about 90,000 clones, around 90% occurring once. Their target antigens are unknown. The sample in question was unstimulated CD8+ T cells sorted from spleen or lymph node cells, obtained before intestinal transplant. The receptors were gathered from a human donor who received an intestinal transplant.

V and J are TRBV19 and TRBJ2-3, with a weak D call TRBD2 (5 bases). V was clipped by 3 bases and J by 5 bases, with 9 bases between them. The germline gives CDR1 LNHDA, CDR2 SQIVND (reference sequence). The CDR3 runs to 13 residues. CDR3 DNA sequence: TGTGCCAGTAGTATTTCCCGGGGAGATACGCAGTATTTT. Translated, it gives CASSISRGDTQYF. The entire variable domain, with the rest obtained from reference TRBV19 and TRBJ2-3, is as follows: DGGITQSPKYLFRKEGQNVTLSCEQNLNHDAMYWYRQDPGQGLRLIYYSQIVNDFQKGDIAEGYSVSREKKESFPLTVTSAQKNPTAFYLCASSISRGDTQYFGPGTRLTVL.

The chain employs TRBV4-1 and TRBJ1-2, with 8 bases identical to TRBD1. CDR3 size: 17 residues. In germline, CDR1 is MGHRA, CDR2 YSYEKL. After removal of 3 bases from V and 0 bases from J, the junction contained 9 bases not matched to a gene. The CDR3 reads CASSHLLRGRANYGYTF. In DNA form, the CDR3 reads TGCGCCAGCAGCCACCTCCTCAGGGGGCGAGCTAACTATGGCTACACCTTC.

This chain joins TRBV11-2 and TRBJ1-2, with 8 bases lining up with TRBD1. The ends lost 1 base at V and 2 bases at J; junction bases unmatched: 12. Germline values: CDR1 SGHAT, CDR2 FQNNGV. The length of the CDR3 is 18 residues. The chain's CDR3 is CASSLVTGGGRDNYGYTF. The CDR3 nucleotides are TGTGCCAGCAGCTTAGTCACAGGGGGAGGCCGGGACAACTATGGCTACACCTTC. The variable domain in full, completed from reference TRBV11-2 and TRBJ1-2, reads EAGVAQSPRYKIIEKRQSVAFWCNPISGHATLYWYQQILGQGPKLLIQFQNNGVVDDSQLPKDRFSAERLKGVDSTLKIQPAKLEDSAVYLCASSLVTGGGRDNYGYTFGSGTRLTVV.

V is TRBV4-1 and J is TRBJ2-5; 7 bases match TRBD1. Per the germline V gene, CDR1 is MGHRA and CDR2 is YSYEKL. The CDR3 is 15 residues long. After removal of 2 bases from V and 0 bases from J, the junction contained 3 bases not matched to a gene. CDR3 protein: CASSQPGQYQETQYF. CDR3 sequence (DNA): TGCGCCAGCAGCCAACCGGGACAGTACCAAGAGACCCAGTACTTC.

Here the CDR3 DNA reads TGTGCCAGTAGTCCCCGGACAGGGGGGATCTCTGGGGCCAACGTCCTGACTTTC. Its protein is CASSPRTGGISGANVLTF. The chain carries TRBV19 and TRBJ2-6, with 10 nucleotides matching TRBD1. In germline, CDR1 is LNHDA, CDR2 SQIVND (reference sequence). The junction had 7 bases not matched to a gene; V was cut back by 5 bases and J by 0 bases. The CDR3 has 18 residues. Looking up the rest from reference TRBV19 and TRBJ2-6 gives the full variable domain: DGGITQSPKYLFRKEGQNVTLSCEQNLNHDAMYWYRQDPGQGLRLIYYSQIVNDFQKGDIAEGYSVSREKKESFPLTVTSAQKNPTAFYLCASSPRTGGISGANVLTFGAGSRLTVL.

This clone was seen only a few times. The same CDR3 arises from other DNA sequences in this sample as well. The chain recombines TRBV4-1 with TRBJ2-7; 10 bases fit TRBD1. The V segment lost 1 base and the J segment 4 bases; nucleotides outside the gene matches: 1. The germline gives CDR1 MGHRA, CDR2 YSYEKL. The CDR3 consists of 14 residues. The CDR3 sequence: CASSQGQGAYEQYF. DNA for the CDR3: TGCGCCAGCAGCCAAGGACAGGGGGCTTACGAGCAGTACTTC.

In DNA form, the CDR3 reads TGTGCCAGCAGTCCGCGGGGGGCTAGCTACGAGCAGTACTTC. Amino acids: CASSPRGASYEQYF. The chain has TRBV27 and TRBJ2-7; 8 positions match TRBD2. Germline CDR1 and CDR2: MNHEY and SMNVEV (reference sequence). With 5 bases clipped from V and 3 bases from J, the junction kept 6 bases outside the gene matches. The CDR3 totals 14 residues.

This clone has only a few counts. The chain has TRBV5-6 and TRBJ2-7; D perhaps matches TRBD1 (6 bases). Germline V gene data show CDR1 as SGHDT and CDR2 as YYEEEE. V lost 0 bases and J lost 1, with 8 bases in between. This CDR3 is built from 14 residues. CDR3 amino acids: CASSLEQGSYEQYF. The CDR3 DNA follows: TGTGCCAGCAGCTTGGAACAGGGTTCCTACGAGCAGTACTTC.

The chain carries TRBV30 and TRBJ2-1, with 12 bases identical to TRBD2. Trimming cost V 4 bases and J 4 bases; bases outside gene matches: 8. This CDR3 has 16 residues. Per germline, CDR1 GTSNPN and CDR2 SVGIG (reference sequence). The CDR3 spells CAWTLRTSGNYNEQFF. CDR3 nucleotides: TGTGCCTGGACCCTGAGGACTAGCGGGAATTACAATGAGCAGTTCTTC.

A remark on this clone: One end of the junction is discordant with germline, which a read error may explain. The V call is TRBV14, the J call TRBJ2-7; the match to TRBD1 covers 8 bases. The CDR3 has 16 amino acids. Germline CDR1 and CDR2: SGHDN and FVKESK. The CDR3: CAGSPTGGQVGYEQYF. CDR3 nucleotide sequence: TGTGCCGGCAGCCCTACTGGGGGACAGGTGGGATACGAGCAGTACTTC.

The chain employs TRBV4-1 and TRBJ2-1, with D tentatively TRBD2 (5 bases). The V and J ends lost 10 bases and 4 bases respectively, with 20 bases between them. Per germline, CDR1 MGHRA and CDR2 YSYEKL. CDR3 length: 15 residues. This CDR3 is CATAGRTTAYNEQFF. The CDR3 DNA is TGCGCCACCGCGGGTAGGACCACAGCTTACAATGAGCAGTTCTTC.

V is TRBV2 and J is TRBJ2-5; D is possibly TRBD2 (5 bases). There are 15 residues in the CDR3. Germline CDR1 reads SNHLY; CDR2 reads FYNNEI. V was pared by 7 bases and J by 4 bases, with 19 bases between. The CDR3 is CASTTTKGSGETQYF. Here the CDR3 DNA reads TGTGCCAGCACTACCACGAAAGGGAGTGGAGAGACCCAGTACTTC.

V usage is TRBV27 and J usage is TRBJ1-2, with TRBD1 as a possible D gene (6 bases). This CDR3 spans 14 amino acids. V dropped 5 bases and J dropped 3 bases, with 13 bases sitting between them. The germline gives CDR1 MNHEY, CDR2 SMNVEV (reference sequence). CDR3: CASSMATGYYGYTF. CDR3 coding DNA: TGTGCCAGCAGTATGGCGACAGGCTACTATGGCTACACCTTC.

The chain has TRBV9 and TRBJ2-2; the D gene is possibly TRBD1 (6 bases). V lost 0 bases and J 5 bases, leaving 8 bases between the germline ends. The CDR3 has 14 residues. From germline, CDR1 is SGDLS and CDR2 YYNGEE. As DNA, the CDR3 is TGTGCCAGCAGCGTAGAAGGGGGTACCGGGGAGCTGTTTTTT. Protein: CASSVEGGTGELFF.

This sequence joins TRBV6-5 and TRBJ1-1, with no clear D. Germline CDR1 MNHEY, CDR2 SVGAGI. CDR3 length: 13 amino acids. V lost 3 bases, J lost 1 base, and 6 bases lay in between. The CDR3 bases are TGTGCCAGCAGTTATTGGAGGAACACTGAAGCTTTCTTT. Translating gives CASSYWRNTEAFF.

The chain is built from TRBV19 and TRBJ2-7, with 9 positions matching TRBD1. The germline CDR1 and CDR2 sequences are LNHDA and SQIVND (reference sequence). V gave up 5 bases and J gave up 3 bases; unmatched junction bases: 5. This CDR3 has 14 residues. The CDR3, as DNA: TGTGCCAGTAGTCCCGGGACAGGGCTCTACGAGCAGTACTTC. Protein sequence: CASSPGTGLYEQYF. Full variable domain (remainder filled in from reference TRBV19 and TRBJ2-7): DGGITQSPKYLFRKEGQNVTLSCEQNLNHDAMYWYRQDPGQGLRLIYYSQIVNDFQKGDIAEGYSVSREKKESFPLTVTSAQKNPTAFYLCASSPGTGLYEQYFGPGTRLTVT.

The chain is built from TRBV27 and TRBJ2-5, with D possibly matching TRBD1 (6 bases). Near its end, the DNA agrees better with TRBJ2-7, so the J call may be wrong. Germline V lookup: CDR1 MNHEY, CDR2 SMNVEV (reference sequence). The CDR3 has 11 amino acids. The CDR3 protein is CASGGGYEQYF. As DNA, the CDR3 is TGTGCCAGCGGGGGCGGCTACGAGCAGTACTTC.

The CDR3, as DNA: TGCGCCAGCAGCCCAGGACAGGGGCGGTCCTACGAGCAGTACTTC. As protein: CASSPGQGRSYEQYF. V and J are TRBV5-1 and TRBJ2-7, with 9 bases lining up with TRBD1. Germline-derived CDR1 and CDR2 are SGHRS and YFSETQ. The CDR3 totals 15 residues. With 4 bases clipped from V and 1 base from J, the junction kept 6 bases outside the gene matches.

The chain couples TRBV9 to TRBJ2-3; TRBD2 aligns across 9 bases. The V gene's germline CDR1 is SGDLS and CDR2 YYNGEE. The CDR3 contains 15 residues. V gave up 2 bases and J gave up 5 bases; unmatched junction bases: 6. As DNA, the CDR3 is TGTGCCAGCAGCGTTAGCGGGAGAATAGGAGATACGCAGTATTTT. Translated, it gives CASSVSGRIGDTQYF. Full variable domain (rest looked up from reference TRBV9 and TRBJ2-3): DSGVTQTPKHLITATGQRVTLRCSPRSGDLSVYWYQQSLDQGLQFLIQYYNGEERAKGNILERFSAQQFPDLHSELNLSSLELGDSALYFCASSVSGRIGDTQYFGPGTRLTVL.

This clone was recorded a few times. V gene TRBV19 combines with J gene TRBJ2-7; 9 bases fit TRBD1. The CDR3 consists of 15 residues. V shed 3 bases, J shed 4 bases, and the junction held 7 bases outside the gene matches. Germline CDR1 and CDR2: LNHDA and SQIVND (reference sequence). The CDR3 nucleotides read TGTGCCAGTAGTATCTCCGGGACAGGGAATTACGAGCAGTACTTC. It is translated as CASSISGTGNYEQYF.

This rearrangement joins TRBV5-1 to TRBJ2-7, with 10 bases that match TRBD1. Germline V gene data show CDR1 as SGHRS and CDR2 as YFSETQ. With 7 bases clipped from V and 3 bases from J, the junction kept 7 bases outside the gene matches. The CDR3 covers 14 residues. In DNA, the CDR3 is TGCGCCAGCGGGCCGGGACAGGGGTACTACGAGCAGTACTTC. The encoded protein is CASGPGQGYYEQYF.

V usage is TRBV7-3 and J usage is TRBJ2-1, with TRBD2 identical over 10 bases. CDR1 is SGHTA, CDR2 FQGTGA, per germline. The V gene end was trimmed by 5 bases and the J gene end by 5 bases; junction bases not matched to a gene: 6. CDR3 size: 15 residues. CDR3 in DNA: TGTGCCAGCAGCGCTAGCGGGAGCCCCAACAATGAGCAGTTCTTC. Protein: CASSASGSPNNEQFF.

The CDR3 reads CASSQDKAGGGYGYTF. In DNA, the CDR3 is TGCGCCAGCAGCCAAGATAAGGCAGGGGGCGGCTATGGCTACACCTTC. The J gene is TRBJ1-2, the V gene TRBV4-1, with 8 bases matching TRBD1. The CDR3 extends over 16 amino acids. Germline loops: CDR1 MGHRA, CDR2 YSYEKL. The V and J ends lost 0 bases and 4 bases, in that order; junction bases with no gene match: 7.

Only one count was recorded for this clone. This sequence joins TRBV30 and TRBJ1-1; D ambiguous. Germline V lookup: CDR1 GTSNPN, CDR2 SVGIG (reference sequence). CDR3 length equals 13 residues. Trimming cost V 0 bases and J 1 base, with 6 bases left between them. Here the CDR3 reads CAWSVGGNTEAFF. Here the CDR3 DNA reads TGTGCCTGGAGTGTAGGCGGGAACACTGAAGCTTTCTTT.

J is TRBJ2-1 and V is TRBV6-4, with D possibly TRBD1 on 6 matching bases. The CDR3 loop spans 15 amino acids. The V and J ends lost 6 bases and 8 bases respectively, with 20 bases between them. CDR1 and CDR2 (germline): MRHNA, SNTAGT. Written as DNA, the CDR3 is TGTGCCAGCAGACAGGGTGGAAGTTTTTTCGATGAGCAGTTCTTC. Residues: CASRQGGSFFDEQFF.

J is TRBJ1-6 and V is TRBV6-5; no clear D gene. CDR1 MNHEY and CDR2 SVGAGI come from the germline V gene. V was clipped by 6 bases and J by 3 bases, with 9 bases between them. The CDR3 covers 14 residues. This CDR3 is CASSPQLYNSPLHF. CDR3 DNA: TGTGCCAGCAGCCCACAGCTCTATAATTCACCCCTCCACTTT.

This chain connects TRBV15 to TRBJ2-3, with D unclear. CDR1 is LNHNV, CDR2 YYDKDF, per germline (reference sequence). V was clipped by 0 bases and J by 3 bases, with 10 bases between them. The CDR3 runs 15 residues. The DNA of the CDR3 is TGTGCCACCAGCAGAGAGATAGAATTAACAGATACGCAGTATTTT. It yields the protein CATSREIELTDTQYF.

The V and J genes are TRBV6-1 and TRBJ1-1; 8 bases are a match to TRBD1. This CDR3 has 15 residues. After removal of 7 bases from V and 3 bases from J, the junction contained 10 bases not matched to a gene. Germline V lookup: CDR1 MNHNS, CDR2 SASEGT. The CDR3 loop reads CASKTSTGADTEAFF. CDR3 nucleotide sequence: TGTGCCAGCAAGACTTCGACAGGGGCAGACACTGAAGCTTTCTTT.

The chain is built from TRBV5-4 and TRBJ2-2; D is unresolved. The germline V gene has CDR1 SGHNT and CDR2 YYREEE (reference sequence). The CDR3 is 12 residues long. Trimming stripped 5 bases from V and 7 bases from J, with 9 bases between. CDR3 loop: CASSFPGGELFF. The CDR3 DNA reads as TGTGCCAGCAGTTTCCCCGGCGGGGAGCTGTTTTTT.